Listed below are T cell receptor beta chains from one sample, sequenced in a study of blood T cell repertoires in COVID-19. Using immunoSEQ multiplex PCR, the repertoire was profiled, and TCRdb retains in-frame clones only, with some absent. Of hundreds of thousands of clones listed, approximately 81% are singletons. What was sequenced was peripheral blood. Receptors originate from a woman aged 80 or over with acute or convalescent COVID-19. CDR3s include the opening cysteine and the closing phenylalanine or tryptophan. D genes are given only for firm matches. Part of the rows lack a size; the others show once, few, many or a class for expanded clones.

J	length	D	size	V	DNA	CDR3
TRBJ1-4	15	NA	NA	TRBV28	TGTGCCAGCAGTTTGCCAGGGGCAACTAATGAAAAACTGTTTTTT	CASSLPGATNEKLFF
TRBJ2-7	16	TRBD2	few	TRBV28	TGTGCCAGCAGTCTAGCCAAGATCGGGAGGGCGAATGAGCAGTACTTC	CASSLAKIGRANEQYF
TRBJ1-1	14	TRBD1	NA	TRBV5-5	TGTGCCAGCAGTGCGCGGGACAGTCTCACTGAAGCTTTCTTT	CASSARDSLTEAFF
TRBJ2-5	17	TRBD2	NA	TRBV3-1/TRBV3-2	TGTGCCAGCAGCCAAGGGTCCGGGACTAGCGGGACCGAGACCCAGTACTTC	CASSQGSGTSGTETQYF
TRBJ1-1	13	TRBD1	few	TRBV28	TGTGCCAGTCAGCAGGGGGGAGACACTGAAGCTTTCTTT	CASQQGGDTEAFF
TRBJ2-2	14	TRBD2	NA	TRBV11-1	TGTGCCAGCAGCGCTAGCGGGGTTACCGGGGAGCTGTTTTTT	CASSASGVTGELFF
TRBJ1-2	14	TRBD1	NA	TRBV19	TGTGCCAGTCTCCCGGGACAGGGTCTAAATGGCTACACCTTC	CASLPGQGLNGYTF
TRBJ1-2	11	TRBD1	NA	TRBV7-6	TGTGCCAGTACTGACAGGGTCGGCTACACCTTC	CASTDRVGYTF
TRBJ2-1	17	TRBD2	NA	TRBV7-2	TGTGCCAGCAGACCTACTAGCGGGAGCAACTCCTACAATGAGCAGTTCTTC	CASRPTSGSNSYNEQFF
TRBJ2-7	15	NA	NA	TRBV4-1	TGCGCCAGCAGCCAAGATCTACTAGGAACCTACGAGCAGTACTTC	CASSQDLLGTYEQYF
TRBJ2-1	14	NA	NA	TRBV18	TGTGCCAGCTCACCACAACTAGAAGGCAATGAGCAGTTCTTC	CASSPQLEGNEQFF
TRBJ1-1	15	TRBD1	NA	TRBV5-1	TGCGCCAGCAGGTGGCAGGTAGGGGGCTACACTGAAGCTTTCTTT	CASRWQVGGYTEAFF
TRBJ2-7	14	TRBD1	NA	TRBV5-1	TGCGCCAGCAGCTCTGGACAGGGGATGGGGGAGCAGTACTTC	CASSSGQGMGEQYF
TRBJ1-3	15	NA	NA	TRBV14	TGTGCCAGCAGCCAGAACTGGTTCTCTGGAAACACCATATATTTT	CASSQNWFSGNTIYF
TRBJ1-3	14	NA	NA	TRBV6-5	TGTGCCAGCAGGGGGCAGGGCTCTGGAAACACCATATATTTT	CASRGQGSGNTIYF
TRBJ1-5	15	TRBD1	NA	TRBV10-3	TGTGCCATCAGTGGATTCGACAGGGGAAATCAGCCCCAGCATTTT	CAISGFDRGNQPQHF
TRBJ2-4	16	TRBD2	NA	TRBV7-2	TGTGCCAGCAGCTTAGAAAGGGCGGGGGGTAGAAACATTCAGTACTTC	CASSLERAGGRNIQYF
TRBJ2-3	15	TRBD2	few	TRBV6-6	TGTGCCAGCAGCCCCGTTCTAGCGGGGTTCGATACGCAGTATTTT	CASSPVLAGFDTQYF
TRBJ2-7	15	TRBD2	once	TRBV27	TGTGCCAGCACCCCCTGGGTTAGCGGGAGCGAAGAGCAGTACTTC	CASTPWVSGSEEQYF
TRBJ2-7	15	TRBD2	NA	TRBV3-1/TRBV3-2	TGTGCCAGCAGCCAACTTCGAGCGGGAGCTGGCGAGCAGTACTTC	CASSQLRAGAGEQYF
TRBJ2-1	13	TRBD1	NA	TRBV19	TGTGCCAGTAGTAGGGACAGGGAGAATGAGCAGTTCTTC	CASSRDRENEQFF
TRBJ1-4	13	NA	NA	TRBV19	TGTGCCAGTAAAGCGTTCGGGTCCGAAAAACTGTTTTTT	CASKAFGSEKLFF
TRBJ1-2	11	NA	NA	TRBV29-1	TGCAGCGTTGACAGGGGTGAGGGCTACACCTTC	CSVDRGEGYTF
TRBJ2-7	15	NA	NA	TRBV7-9	TGTGCCAGCAGCTCCTCCGGGGACATTTGGGACGAGCAGTACTTC	CASSSSGDIWDEQYF
TRBJ2-5	14	NA	once	TRBV29-1	TGCAGCGTTGATCTCGTGGGTTCGAGGGAGACCCAGTACTTC	CSVDLVGSRETQYF
TRBJ1-4	15	NA	NA	TRBV6-1	TGTGCCAGCAGTGACCAAGGGGCAACTAATGAAAAACTGTTTTTT	CASSDQGATNEKLFF
TRBJ2-5	15	NA	NA	TRBV3-1/TRBV3-2	TGTGCCAGCAGCCACGGGTGGGAGGATGAAGAGACCCAGTACTTC	CASSHGWEDEETQYF
TRBJ2-2	13	TRBD2	NA	TRBV5-4	TGTGCCAGCAGTTCCGGGGGGGCCGGGGAGCTGTTTTTT	CASSSGGAGELFF
TRBJ1-1	16	NA	NA	TRBV7-2	TGTGCCAGCAGCTTAGCATCCCCGGGGGGGAACACTGAAGCTTTCTTT	CASSLASPGGNTEAFF
TRBJ1-2	14	NA	NA	TRBV18	TGTGCCAGCTCACCCCGAGAAGGGACTTATGGCTACACCTTC	CASSPREGTYGYTF
TRBJ1-2	16	NA	few	TRBV29-1	TGCAGCGTTGAAGAGAGGCAGGGAATATTCGACTATGGCTACACCTTC	CSVEERQGIFDYGYTF
TRBJ2-3	13	NA	NA	TRBV27	TGTGCCAGCGGACACTCATCCACAGATACGCAGTATTTT	CASGHSSTDTQYF
TRBJ1-3	15	TRBD1	NA	TRBV5-1	TGCGCCAGCAGCTTGGAGGGGGCGCGGGGAAACACCATATATTTT	CASSLEGARGNTIYF
TRBJ2-7	14	NA	NA	TRBV5-6	TGTGCCAGCAGCACGGGACTGGTTCCCTACGAGCAGTACTTC	CASSTGLVPYEQYF
TRBJ1-2	13	NA	NA	TRBV12-3/TRBV12-4	TGTGCCAGCAGTTTGTACAGTAACTATGGCTACACCTTC	CASSLYSNYGYTF
TRBJ2-1	18	TRBD2	few	TRBV7-8	TGTGCCAGCCCCTCGCTAGGAGGGCGGGAGGGTTTCTACAATGAGCAGTTCTTC	CASPSLGGREGFYNEQFF
TRBJ1-4	15	TRBD1	once	TRBV28	TGTGCCAGCAGCCGTCGGACAGGGAGGGCTGAAAAACTGTTTTTT	CASSRRTGRAEKLFF
TRBJ2-7	14	NA	NA	TRBV7-9	TGTGCCAGCAGCTTGAGCGGAACCACCTACGAGCAGTACTTC	CASSLSGTTYEQYF
TRBJ2-5	17	TRBD2	once	TRBV6-2/TRBV6-3	TGTGCCAGCAGTTCACCGGGACTAGCGACGACCCAAGAGACCCAGTACTTC	CASSSPGLATTQETQYF
TRBJ1-1	14	NA	NA	TRBV5-8	TGTGCCAGCAGCTTTACAGGAGTGGGCACTGAAGCTTTCTTT	CASSFTGVGTEAFF
TRBJ1-1	15	NA	few	TRBV18	TGTGCCAGCTCACCAACAGGAGCGACCAACACTGAAGCTTTCTTT	CASSPTGATNTEAFF
TRBJ1-4	15	NA	NA	TRBV5-8	TGTGCCAGCAGCTTGGAGGCGGCGTCAAATGAAAAACTGTTTTTT	CASSLEAASNEKLFF
TRBJ2-5	13	TRBD1	once	TRBV5-4	TGTGCCAGCAGCTGGACAGGGAGAGAGACCCAGTACTTC	CASSWTGRETQYF
TRBJ2-4	13	TRBD1	few	TRBV6-6	TGTGCCAGCAGTCTCCCGGGACAGAACATTCAGTACTTC	CASSLPGQNIQYF
TRBJ2-7	14	TRBD1	NA	TRBV28	TGTGCCAGCAGACGGACAGGGGGTCCCTACGAGCAGTACTTC	CASRRTGGPYEQYF
TRBJ1-4	15	NA	NA	TRBV4-1	TGCGCCAGCAGCGATCTCCGGGAAAACTGGGGAAAACTGTTTTTT	CASSDLRENWGKLFF
TRBJ2-7	13	NA	NA	TRBV18	TGTGCCAGCTCACCAGGGCAGTCCTACGAGCAGTACTTC	CASSPGQSYEQYF
TRBJ2-1	12	NA	NA	TRBV6-5	TGTGCCTGTGAGCCCCCGGGCAATGAGCAGTTCTTC	CACEPPGNEQFF
TRBJ1-3	17	NA	NA	TRBV6-2/TRBV6-3	TGTGCCAGCAGTTCGAGGGCCCAGGTCATCGATGGAAACACCATATATTTT	CASSSRAQVIDGNTIYF
TRBJ2-3	16	NA	NA	TRBV9	TGTGCCAGCAGCGCCCCCCCGGGTGCGCAGATAGATACGCAGTATTTT	CASSAPPGAQIDTQYF